This T cell receptor (beta chain) was captured by sequencing in a study of cytomegalovirus exposure and HLA in healthy donors. Study-wide results and caveats: The study designated fewer than 200 TCR beta chains cytomegalovirus-associated. In a later analysis, donors in an Asian-associated ancestry cluster reportedly had fewer N-insertions in productive TCRs than the cohort mean. In a later analysis, TCR beta V- and J-gene trimming was associated with a missense DCLRE1C variant.

As concerns this clone: Its antigen is currently unknown.

The CDR3 runs 18 residues. The PCR was carried out with 60 Vbeta primers and 13 Jbeta primers. Original methodology: Unique TCR beta chains numbered about 80 million in a later analysis, with about 9.9 million shared. Sequencing was performed with immunoSEQ multiplex PCR; in TCRdb, only in-frame clones are kept and a portion is missing. V and J calls and clone size are given by that table; D and trimming were obtained from the DNA. The table records 200,000 to 250,000 clones, approximately 68% of them present only once. Sequencing input: PBMCs. The chain uses TRBV21-1 and TRBJ2-1; TRBD2, the table's D call, was not compared with the DNA. TRBV21-1 is a pseudogene. The sequence was collected from a woman in her 30s in good health and CMV-seronegative. CDR3 sequence (DNA): TGTGCCAGCAGCAAAGAAAAGTATCTAGCGGGAGGGTACAATGAGCAGTTCTTC. Protein: CASSKEKYLAGGYNEQFF.